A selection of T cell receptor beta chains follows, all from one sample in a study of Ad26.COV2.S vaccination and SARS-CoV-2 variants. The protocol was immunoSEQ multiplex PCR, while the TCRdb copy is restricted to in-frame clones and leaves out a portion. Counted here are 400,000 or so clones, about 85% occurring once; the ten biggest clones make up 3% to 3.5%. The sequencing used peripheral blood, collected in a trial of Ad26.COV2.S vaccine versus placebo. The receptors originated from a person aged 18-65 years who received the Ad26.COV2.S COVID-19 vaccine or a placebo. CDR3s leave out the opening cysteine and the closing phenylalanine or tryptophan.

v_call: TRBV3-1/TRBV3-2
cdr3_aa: ASSQVPSDTEAF

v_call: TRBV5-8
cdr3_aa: ASSYGQGYEQY

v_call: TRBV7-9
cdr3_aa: ASSLGTGSNSPLH

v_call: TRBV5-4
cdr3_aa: ASSLGLAGFTDTQY

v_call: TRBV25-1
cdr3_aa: ASSQGAQPQH

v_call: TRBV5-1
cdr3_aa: ASSGTGPYTEAF

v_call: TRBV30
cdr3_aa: AWTGDSTYYGYT

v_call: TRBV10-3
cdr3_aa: AISEFGAVQNTEAF

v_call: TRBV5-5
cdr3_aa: ASSPGDTGELF

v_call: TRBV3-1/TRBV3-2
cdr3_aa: ASSQGSLGGNQPQH

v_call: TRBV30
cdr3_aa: AYGRNYGYT

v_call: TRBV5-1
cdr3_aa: ASSIGGANEQF

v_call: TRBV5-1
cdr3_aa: ASSLVVGNTEAF

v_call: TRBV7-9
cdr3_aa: ASSLSAGGGEQY

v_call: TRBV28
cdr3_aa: ASTNGGNNYGYT

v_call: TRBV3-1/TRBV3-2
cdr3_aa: ASSVVAGETQY

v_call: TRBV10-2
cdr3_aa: ASSESGGDTEAF

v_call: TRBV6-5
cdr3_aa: ASSQAGRNYGYT

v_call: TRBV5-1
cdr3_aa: ASSLTGPYYEQY

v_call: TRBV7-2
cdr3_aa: ASSRTPMNTEAF

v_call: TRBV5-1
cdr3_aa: ASSSERRTNYGYT

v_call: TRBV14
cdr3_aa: ASSQITGQVTQY

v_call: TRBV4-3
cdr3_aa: ASSQDSRTVHGYT

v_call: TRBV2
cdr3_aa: ASSTDSYNEQF

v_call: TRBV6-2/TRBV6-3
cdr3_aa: ASSYYGQADNEQY

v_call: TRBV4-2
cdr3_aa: ASSQETATLSTYEQY

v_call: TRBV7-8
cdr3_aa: ASSLEAVAGGTGANVLT